The present TCR beta chain was sequenced within a study of CXCR3-negative and CXCR3-positive naive CD8 T cells. Study summary: Libraries each contributed about 1.5 +/- 0.3 million TRB reads, for roughly 130 million in total. Study findings and constraints: Memory CD8+ cells showed much lower diversity, while both naive subsets were comparably high. Naive cells with CXCR3 showed TRB CDR3s that were more hydrophobic than those in CXCR3-negative naive cells.

For this clonotype: Its antigen is not known.

Carrying UMI labels, the TRB cDNA libraries were prepared through 5' RACE. TCRdb reprocessed the 5' RACE reads and reports one entry per CDR3 protein, with no DNA. The repertoire table contains 100,000 to 150,000 distinct CDR3 sequences. The source of this sequence is a human donor in good health. Some clones in this sample may be carry-over from other donors' samples. Sequencing was carried out using naive CXCR3- CD8+ T cells from blood. The subset denotes: CD45RO-CCR7+CD27+CD95- naive CD8+ T cells lacking CXCR3 (TNR3-).

The CDR3 loop reads CSVILAGLYNEQFF. The chain carries TRBV29-1 and TRBJ2-1. Looked up from germline, CDR1 is SQVTM and CDR2 is ANQGSEA. This CDR3 region has 14 residues.